These 15 T cell receptor beta chains were sequenced from one sample in a study of CD8+ T cells in alopecia areata (dated by TCRdb to 2016 to 2018). Library preparation was by the immunoSEQ multiplex PCR assay. RNA was extracted from all samples and reverse transcribed into cDNA as template for TCR sequencing. TCRdb re-hosts the immuneACCESS table, in-frame sequences only. Its copies lack some clones; in the studies checked, an unresolved V gene accounts for under half of them, and the cause for the rest is not known. The sample has roughly 220,000 clones on record, roughly 66% of them singletons. Jointly, the top ten make up around 1.2% of the sample. According to the study, the label for this sample's treatment or condition signals: oral pan-JAK inhibitor, 5-10 mg twice daily. The specimen was CD4+ T cells sorted from blood, collected at approximately week 44, from a patient treated with tofacitinib. These receptors were collected from a human donor with alopecia areata.

This chain joins TRBV7-2 and TRBJ2-4; 7 nucleotides match TRBD1. V shed 2 bases, J shed 1 base, and the junction held 8 bases outside the gene matches. Germline CDR1 and CDR2: SGHTA and FQGNSA. The CDR3 is 17 residues long. This CDR3 reads CASSLNSGTAAKNIQYF. Here the CDR3 DNA reads TGTGCCAGCAGCTTAAACTCCGGGACAGCCGCCAAAAACATTCAGTACTTC.

This clone came up a few times. The V gene is TRBV11-3, the J gene TRBJ2-2; 8 nucleotides agree with TRBD2. With 2 bases clipped from V and 2 bases from J, the junction kept 7 bases outside the gene matches. This CDR3 is built from 17 residues. Germline V CDR1 and CDR2: SGHNT, YENEEA. CDR3 in DNA: TGTGCCAGCAGCTTATTCTTAAGCGGGGGCAACACCGGGGAGCTGTTTTTT. Translation gives CASSLFLSGGNTGELFF.

The CDR3 loop reads CASSPDFYGYTF. The CDR3, as DNA: TGTGCCAGCAGCCCAGACTTCTATGGCTACACCTTC. The chain links TRBV7-2 to TRBJ1-2; D remains unclear. V gave up 5 bases and J gave up 4 bases, with 8 bases separating them. The CDR3 contains 12 residues. Germline V gene sequence: CDR1 SGHTA, CDR2 FQGNSA.

The V and J genes are TRBV27 and TRBJ1-5, with D unresolved. CDR1 and CDR2 from the germline V gene are MNHEY and SMNVEV (reference sequence). V lost 2 bases and J 1 base, leaving 9 bases between the germline ends. The CDR3 has 15 residues. CDR3 residues: CASSLVLGSNQPQHF. The CDR3 DNA is TGTGCCAGCAGTTTAGTCTTGGGGAGCAATCAGCCCCAGCATTTT.

This clone was picked up a small number of times. The chain is built from TRBV19 and TRBJ2-1, with 12 bases matching TRBD2. CDR3 length equals 17 residues. J gave up 0 bases and V 6 bases, and 6 bases lay outside the gene matches. Germline V CDR1 and CDR2: LNHDA, SQIVND (reference sequence). CDR3 in DNA: TGTGCCAGTAGCCATTCTAGCGGGGGGGCCTCCTACAATGAGCAGTTCTTC. Its protein product is CASSHSSGGASYNEQFF.

The chain employs TRBV7-9 and TRBJ1-1, with D unresolved. Germline-derived CDR1 and CDR2 are SEHNR and FQNEAQ (reference sequence). There are 12 residues in the CDR3. V was cut by 0 bases and J by 8 bases, with 7 bases left in between. The CDR3 here is CASSLALGEAFF. CDR3 nucleotide sequence: TGTGCCAGCAGCTTAGCGCTCGGAGAAGCTTTCTTT.

The table lists this clone with a few counts. The rearrangement uses TRBV6-5 and TRBJ1-2, with D perhaps matching TRBD1 (6 bases). V gave up 5 bases and J gave up 8 bases, with 18 bases separating them. Germline V lookup: CDR1 MNHEY, CDR2 SVGAGI. The CDR3 spans 14 residues. The CDR3 bases are TGTGCCAGCAGTCCCCCTGGACAGAAGGGAGGCTACACCTTC. It translates to CASSPPGQKGGYTF.

The rearrangement uses TRBV2 and TRBJ1-2; the match to TRBD1 covers 12 bases. The CDR3 extends over 14 amino acids. The V segment lost 7 bases and the J segment 8 bases; nucleotides outside the gene matches: 8. Germline-derived CDR1 and CDR2 are SNHLY and FYNNEI. CDR3 region: CASTASGQGAGYTF. DNA for the CDR3: TGTGCCAGCACCGCATCGGGACAGGGGGCAGGCTACACCTTC.

V gene TRBV27 combines with J gene TRBJ2-3; TRBD2 matches at 8 bases. The J segment lost 11 bases and the V segment lost 5 bases, leaving 9 bases of the junction unmatched. The CDR3 is 13 amino acids. The germline CDR1 and CDR2 sequences are MNHEY and SMNVEV (reference sequence). The CDR3 loop is CASSQHAGGLQYF. The CDR3 coding sequence is TGTGCCAGCAGTCAACACGCGGGGGGTCTGCAGTATTTT.

The chain links TRBV27 to TRBJ2-5, with 13 bases matching TRBD2. V gave up 6 bases and J gave up 2 bases; unmatched junction bases: 9. The CDR3 contains 17 residues. The germline gives CDR1 MNHEY, CDR2 SMNVEV (reference sequence). The CDR3 region has the DNA TGTGCCAGCAGACCGCAGCCGGGACTAGCGGGGCAAGAGACCCAGTACTTC. Translation: CASRPQPGLAGQETQYF.

The chain links TRBV5-1 to TRBJ2-2; D gene uncertain. Germline values: CDR1 SGHRS, CDR2 YFSETQ. The germline V and J ends were trimmed by 4 bases and 0 bases, with 22 bases remaining between them. This CDR3 has 19 residues. CDR3 bases: TGCGCCAGCAGCCCCGCACACGGCCTGAATATCGCGAACACCGGGGAGCTGTTTTTT. This sequence encodes CASSPAHGLNIANTGELFF.

The V call is TRBV4-3, the J call TRBJ1-2; D is ambiguous. Germline CDR1 reads LGHNA; CDR2 reads YSLEER. The ends were cut back, 1 base at V and 4 bases at J, with 16 bases in the middle. The CDR3 is made up of 16 amino acids. The CDR3 region has the DNA TGCGCCAGCAGCCAAGTTATAGAGCAAAACTCCTATGGCTACACCTTC. Protein: CASSQVIEQNSYGYTF.

The gene calls are TRBV9 and TRBJ2-1; D is undetermined. The CDR3 contains 13 residues. Trimming removed 0 bases at V and 2 bases at J, with 3 bases between. Germline V gene lookup returns CDR1 SGDLS and CDR2 YYNGEE. The chain's CDR3 is CASSVDTYNEQFF. The CDR3 nucleotides read TGTGCCAGCAGCGTAGACACCTACAATGAGCAGTTCTTC.

The CDR3 sequence: CATSSPPRAGRDTGELFF. CDR3 DNA sequence: TGTGCCACCAGCAGCCCGCCTCGGGCAGGTCGGGACACCGGGGAGCTGTTTTTT. The chain joins TRBV15 to TRBJ2-2; D is unclear. Germline V gene data show CDR1 as LNHNV and CDR2 as YYDKDF (reference sequence). The CDR3 loop spans 18 amino acids. V was cut by 3 bases and J by 3 bases, with 20 bases left in between.

The chain is built from TRBV4-3 and TRBJ2-7; 10 bases agree with TRBD1. The CDR3 runs to 15 residues. Germline V gives CDR1 LGHNA, CDR2 YSLEER. V dropped 1 base and J dropped 2; count of bases not matched to a gene: 2. The CDR3 sequence is CASSQGTGGPYEQYF. As DNA, the CDR3 is TGCGCCAGCAGCCAAGGGACAGGGGGACCCTACGAGCAGTACTTC.